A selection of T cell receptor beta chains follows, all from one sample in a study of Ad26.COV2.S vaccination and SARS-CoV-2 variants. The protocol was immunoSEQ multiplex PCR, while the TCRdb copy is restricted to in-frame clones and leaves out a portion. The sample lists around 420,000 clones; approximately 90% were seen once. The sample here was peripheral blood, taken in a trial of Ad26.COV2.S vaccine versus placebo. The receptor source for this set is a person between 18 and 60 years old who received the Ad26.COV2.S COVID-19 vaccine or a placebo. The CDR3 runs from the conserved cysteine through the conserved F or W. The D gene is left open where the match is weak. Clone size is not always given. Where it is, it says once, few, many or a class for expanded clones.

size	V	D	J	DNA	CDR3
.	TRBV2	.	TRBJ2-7	TGTGCCAGCAGTGAAACAGTTCACTACGAGCAGTACTTC	CASSETVHYEQYF
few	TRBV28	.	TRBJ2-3	TGTGCCAGCAGTTTATATCTAGTGGCAGATACGCAGTATTTT	CASSLYLVADTQYF
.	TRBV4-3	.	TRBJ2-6	TGCGCCAGCAGCCAGAGGAACAGGGCCAACGTCCTGACTTTC	CASSQRNRANVLTF
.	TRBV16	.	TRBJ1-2	TGTGCCAGCAGCCATGGAGCTAACTATGGCTACACCTTC	CASSHGANYGYTF
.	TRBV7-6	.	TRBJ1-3	TGTGCCAGCAGCTCCGAATTTACACGGGGAAACACCATATATTTT	CASSSEFTRGNTIYF
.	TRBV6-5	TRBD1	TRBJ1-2	TGTGCCAGCACCCACTCGGGGGACAGGGAGTATGGCTACACCTTC	CASTHSGDREYGYTF
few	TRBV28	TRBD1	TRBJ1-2	TGTGCCAGCACTCTATCTGGACAGGGTGGCTACACCTTC	CASTLSGQGGYTF
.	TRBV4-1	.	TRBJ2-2	TGCGCCAGCAGCCCCGGTTGGGGGCAGTGGGCCGGGGAGCTGTTTTTT	CASSPGWGQWAGELFF
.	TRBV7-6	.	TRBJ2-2	TGTGCCAGCAGCTCGAAATATCGCGCATCGAACACCGGGGAGCTGTTTTTT	CASSSKYRASNTGELFF
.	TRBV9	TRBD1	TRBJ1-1	TGTGCCAGCAGCACCCACGGGACAGTAAACACTGAAGCTTTCTTT	CASSTHGTVNTEAFF
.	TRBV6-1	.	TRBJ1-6	TGTGCCAGCAGTGAAGCCTTTCGAAGAGCGAATTCACCCCTCCACTTT	CASSEAFRRANSPLHF
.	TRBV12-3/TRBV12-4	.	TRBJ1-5	TGTGCCAGCAGCCAAGGGGGGAATCAGCCCCAGCATTTT	CASSQGGNQPQHF
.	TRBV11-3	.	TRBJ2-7	TGTGCCAGCAGCATACAGGGCTACGAGCAGTACTTC	CASSIQGYEQYF
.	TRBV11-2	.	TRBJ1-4	TGTGCCAGCAGCTCTACTGGATGGGGGACTAATGAAAAACTGTTTTTT	CASSSTGWGTNEKLFF
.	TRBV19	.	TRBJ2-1	TGTGCCAGTAGTATAGATCTGCCGACAGAGCAGTTCTTC	CASSIDLPTEQFF
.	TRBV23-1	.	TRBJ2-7	TGCGCCAGCAGTCTTAAGGGGGGGGACCTGTACTGCGAGCAGTACTTC	CASSLKGGDLYCEQYF
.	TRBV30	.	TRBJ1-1	TGTGCCTGGATAGGGGGCACTGAAGCTTTCTTT	CAWIGGTEAFF
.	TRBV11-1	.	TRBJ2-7	TGTGCCAGCAGCATACGCCCGGGACGGCTAAACTACGAGCAGTACTTC	CASSIRPGRLNYEQYF
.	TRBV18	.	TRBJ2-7	TGTGCCAGCTCACCAGCAGGGGTGCCGTACGAGCAGTACTTC	CASSPAGVPYEQYF
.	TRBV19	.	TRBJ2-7	TGTGCCAGTAGTCAAATGGGGACGGCCTCCTACGAGCAGTACTTC	CASSQMGTASYEQYF
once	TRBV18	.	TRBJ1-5	TGTGCCAGCTCACCGTCAGGGGATTATCAGCCCCAGCATTTT	CASSPSGDYQPQHF
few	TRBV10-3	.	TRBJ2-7	TGTGCCATCAGTGAGGGACTGCTCGTCTACGAGCAGTACTTC	CAISEGLLVYEQYF
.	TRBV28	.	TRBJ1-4	TGTGCCAGCAAACATTCCGGGACGGATAATGAAAAACTGTTTTTT	CASKHSGTDNEKLFF
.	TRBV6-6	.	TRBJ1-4	TGTGCCAGCAGCAACTCGGACAGTAATGAAAAACTGTTTTTT	CASSNSDSNEKLFF
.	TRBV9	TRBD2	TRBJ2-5	TGTGCCAGCAGCGTACGAGCGGGGGGCAGAGAGACCCAGTACTTC	CASSVRAGGRETQYF
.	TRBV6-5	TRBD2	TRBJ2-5	TGTGCCAGCACCGTACTAGCGGGGGGCGGGGAGACCCAGTACTTC	CASTVLAGGGETQYF
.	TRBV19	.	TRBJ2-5	TGTGCCAGTAGTATACAGGGGCAAGAGACCCAGTACTTC	CASSIQGQETQYF
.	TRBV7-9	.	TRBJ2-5	TGTGCCAGCAGCTTCACCCTGGAAGAGACCCAGTACTTC	CASSFTLEETQYF
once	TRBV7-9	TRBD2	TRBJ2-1	TGTGCCAGCAGCTCCTCCCTTCAGCGGGGGGGCCGGTCCTACAATGAGCAGTTCTTC	CASSSSLQRGGRSYNEQFF
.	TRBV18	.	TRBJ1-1	TGTGCCAGCTCACCCCGGGCGATGAACACTGAAGCTTTCTTT	CASSPRAMNTEAFF
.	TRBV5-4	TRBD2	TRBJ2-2	TGTGCCAGCAGCTTACGGACTAGCGGGGGGGCCTATCAGACCGGGGAGCTGTTTTTT	CASSLRTSGGAYQTGELFF
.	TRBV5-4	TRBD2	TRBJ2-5	TGTGCCAGCAGCTCGACTAGCGGGGTGGAGACCCAGTACTTC	CASSSTSGVETQYF
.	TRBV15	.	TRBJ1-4	TGTGCCACCAGCAGAGATCAGGGCAAGAGAAAAGAAAAACTGTTTTTT	CATSRDQGKRKEKLFF
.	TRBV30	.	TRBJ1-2	TGTGCCTGGGAGGACGATTTAGTCGGCTATGGCTACACCTTC	CAWEDDLVGYGYTF
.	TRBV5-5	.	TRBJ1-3	TGTGCCAGCAGCCGGGCCTTACAGGGATGGGACTCTGGAAACACCATATATTTT	CASSRALQGWDSGNTIYF
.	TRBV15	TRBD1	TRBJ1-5	TGTGCCACCAGCAGGGACAGGGTCATTAATCAGCCCCAGCATTTT	CATSRDRVINQPQHF
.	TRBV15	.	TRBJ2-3	TGTGCCACCAGCAGAGCAACAGGGACAACAGATACGCAGTATTTT	CATSRATGTTDTQYF
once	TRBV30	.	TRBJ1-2	TGTGCCTGGAGTCCTTGGGGGATGGGTGACTATGGCTACACCTTC	CAWSPWGMGDYGYTF
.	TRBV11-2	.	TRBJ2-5	TGTGCCAGCAGCCTGGAAGGGCTTGGGACCCAGTACTTC	CASSLEGLGTQYF
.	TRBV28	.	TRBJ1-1	TGTGCCAGCAGTTTAACCAACACTGAAGCTTTCTTT	CASSLTNTEAFF
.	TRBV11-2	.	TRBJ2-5	TGTGCCAGCAGCGGCTCTCCTTTATATGAGACCCAGTACTTC	CASSGSPLYETQYF
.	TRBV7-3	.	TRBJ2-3	TGTGCCAGCAGCTCCACAGGGATCGGCACAGATACGCAGTATTTT	CASSSTGIGTDTQYF
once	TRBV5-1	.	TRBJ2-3	TGCGCCAGCAGCGGTGGGGGGTTTAGCACAGATACGCAGTATTTT	CASSGGGFSTDTQYF
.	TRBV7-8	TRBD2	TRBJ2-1	TGTGCCAGCAGTCTGACTAGCGGGATGTACAATGAGCAGTTCTTC	CASSLTSGMYNEQFF
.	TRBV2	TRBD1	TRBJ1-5	TGTGCCAGCGAACCGGGACAGATCTATCAGCCCCAGCATTTT	CASEPGQIYQPQHF
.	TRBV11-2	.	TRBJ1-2	TGTGCCAGCAGCTTAGTAGGGGGGGGCCATATCGCCTTC	CASSLVGGGHIAF
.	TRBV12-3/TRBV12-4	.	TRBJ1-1	TGTGCCAGCAGTTTGTTGGGTAGGGCTTTCTTT	CASSLLGRAFF
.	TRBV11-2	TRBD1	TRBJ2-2	TGTGCCAGCAGCTTAGTTCTAAAGGGACAGGTCGAAGGCACCGGGGAGCTGTTTTTT	CASSLVLKGQVEGTGELFF
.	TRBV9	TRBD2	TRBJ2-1	TGTGCCAGCAGCGTAGCTGGCGGGGGATGGGATGAGCAGTTCTTC	CASSVAGGGWDEQFF
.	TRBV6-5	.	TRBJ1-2	TGTGCCAGCAGTTCTTTAGGCGCTCCTAACTATGGCTACACCTTC	CASSSLGAPNYGYTF
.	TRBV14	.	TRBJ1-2	TGTGCCAGCAGCCAAAACAGTGTCAACTATGGCTACACCTTC	CASSQNSVNYGYTF
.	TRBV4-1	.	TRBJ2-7	TGCGCCAGCAGCTCCCCCGGGGGTAAAGAGCAGTACTTC	CASSSPGGKEQYF
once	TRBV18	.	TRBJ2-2	TGTGCCAGCTCAGCCGCACGGGCGAACACCGGGGAGCTGTTTTTT	CASSAARANTGELFF
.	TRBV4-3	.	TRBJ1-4	TGCGCCAGCAGCCAAGATCGGGTACGAGGACACCTCTCAACTAATGAAAAACTGTTTTTT	CASSQDRVRGHLSTNEKLFF
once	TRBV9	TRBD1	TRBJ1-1	TGTGCCAGCAGCGTAGAAGGGACAGCTAACACTGAAGCTTTCTTT	CASSVEGTANTEAFF
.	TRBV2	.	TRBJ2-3	TGTGCCAGCAGTTTTCAGCCGTCACAGGATACGCAGTATTTT	CASSFQPSQDTQYF
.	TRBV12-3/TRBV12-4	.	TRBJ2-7	TGTGCCAGCAGTTACGAGGGGCCCGACGAGCAGTACTTC	CASSYEGPDEQYF